This T cell receptor beta chain was identified during a study of response to subunit inactivated influenza vaccine (dated by TCRdb to the late 2010s). As for the study more broadly: To follow how T cells responded to a trivalent subunit inactivated influenza vaccine, the researchers relied on deep quantitative profiling of the T cell receptor repertoire. The investigation overall reported the following: According to the authors, only a limited number of new T cells may be recruited by each seasonal influenza vaccination.

Clipping removes 11 bases from V and 2 bases from J, with 16 as the unmatched junction base count. The CDR3 sequence holds 17 residues, the cysteine and phenylalanine included. CDR3 DNA only is kept here, 51 bases in frame from base 1. Looking up the germline V gene yields CDR1 MNHNS and CDR2 SASEGT. This clonotype came up many times. The specificity of this receptor is unknown. There are no base qualities to consult, and no much larger clone falls within one base. The protocol used for the library was RT-PCR. The reads were generated on an Illumina HiSeq 2500. TCRdb reanalyzed the raw reads on its own, using fastp at Q25 for trimming and MiXCR for clone calling, and kept in-frame beta chains. Identical CDR3 proteins give one entry, which carries the most common genes and DNA. A total of around 530,000 distinct CDR3 sequences appear in this sample, 12% of them only once. The ten most abundant clones make up around 9.6% of the sample.

This chain joins TRBV6-1 to TRBJ2-7, with 12 central nucleotides matching TRBD2. The material was PBMCs from blood, obtained on the day of vaccination. This clonotype was sampled from a middle-aged man who received an inactivated influenza vaccine. Donor details come from another sample of the same person, matched by shared clones. The DNA sequence reads TGTGCCGTAAGTCCGACTAGCGGGAGCCTCCATGCCTACGAGCAGTACTTC. Its protein product is CAVSPTSGSLHAYEQYF.